This entry lists 10 T cell receptor beta chains sequenced from one sample in a study of early T cells in non-severe SARS-CoV-2 infection. In TCRdb, the 5' RACE reads were re-called with MiXCR into one record per CDR3 protein. The repertoire consists of some 25,000 distinct CDR3 sequences, with more than 4% occurring once and the leading ten covering about 15%. Sequencing was done on a sample of whole blood. These receptors were obtained from an adult who was a healthcare worker with PCR-confirmed SARS-CoV-2 infection or an uninfected control (not recorded which).

This clonotype was detected only a few times. J is TRBJ2-1 and V is TRBV7-3; TRBD2 matches at 11 bases. V was clipped by 4 bases and J by 8 bases; unmatched bases: 7. The CDR3 consists of 15 residues. The germline V gene encodes CDR1 SGHTA and CDR2 FQGTGA. CDR3 DNA sequence: TGTGCCAGCAGCTCCACTAGCGGGAGTACAGATGAGCAGTTCTTC. It is translated as CASSSTSGSTDEQFF. Full variable domain (remainder filled in from reference TRBV7-3 and TRBJ2-1): GAGVSQTPSNKVTEKGKYVELRCDPISGHTALYWYRQSLGQGPEFLIYFQGTGAADDSGLPNDRFFAVRPEGSVSTLKIQRTERGDSAVYLCASSSTSGSTDEQFFGPGTRLTVL.

V and J are TRBV10-3 and TRBJ2-2; tentatively, D is TRBD1 (5 bases). Looked up from germline, CDR1 is ENHRY and CDR2 is SYGVKD. The CDR3 loop spans 14 amino acids. Trimming removed 7 bases at V and 5 bases at J, with 14 bases between. CDR3 in DNA: TGTGCCATCAAGGAGACAGCACAGACCGGGGAGCTGTTTTTT. Protein sequence: CAIKETAQTGELFF.

This clonotype came up many times. V usage is TRBV7-3 and J usage is TRBJ2-7; TRBD1 agrees at 7 bases. This CDR3 has 14 residues. V was pared by 10 bases and J by 3 bases, with 12 bases of the junction left unmatched. Germline CDR1 reads SGHTA; CDR2 reads FQGTGA. The CDR3 DNA is TGTGCCATCCCTGCCCCACCAGGGGGCTACGAGCAGTACTTC. It encodes CAIPAPPGGYEQYF.

This clonotype was observed many times. This chain connects TRBV11-2 to TRBJ1-1; D is unresolved. From germline, CDR1 is SGHAT and CDR2 FQNNGV. This CDR3 is built from 14 residues. V was shortened by 2 bases and J by 6 bases, with 13 bases between the two germline ends. The CDR3 bases are TGTGCCAGCAGCTTATTTCGCCAGGCAGCTGAAGCTTTCTTT. It yields the protein CASSLFRQAAEAFF.

This clonotype showed up many times. J is TRBJ1-1 and V is TRBV19; D not certain. Deletions cut 6 bases from V and 0 bases from J, with 14 bases between. The CDR3 runs to 15 residues. Germline CDR1 LNHDA, CDR2 SQIVND (reference sequence). The CDR3 reads CASRVGSKLNTEAFF. The CDR3, as DNA: TGTGCCAGTAGGGTCGGATCAAAATTGAACACTGAAGCTTTCTTT.

This clonotype was counted at least ten times. This rearrangement joins TRBV20-1 to TRBJ1-1, with TRBD1 matching 8 bases. Germline V gene lookup returns CDR1 DFQATT and CDR2 SNEGSKA (reference sequence). The CDR3 has 15 residues. V shed 2 bases, J shed 4 bases, and the junction held 9 bases outside the gene matches. This chain's CDR3 is CSARLSGGGSTEAFF. The CDR3 coding sequence is TGCAGTGCTAGACTTTCAGGGGGCGGAAGCACTGAAGCTTTCTTT.

The table lists this clonotype with many counts. The chain joins TRBV27 to TRBJ2-3; maybe TRBD2 (5 bases). Per the germline V gene, CDR1 is MNHEY and CDR2 is SMNVEV (reference sequence). V was shortened by 6 bases and J by 0 bases, with 13 bases between the two germline ends. The CDR3 covers 15 residues. The DNA of the CDR3 is TGTGCCAGCAGGGGCGGGCGCACTAGCACAGATACGCAGTATTTT. This sequence encodes CASRGGRTSTDTQYF.

On this clonotype: The germline gene is not matched at one end of the junction; a read error may be the cause. This rearrangement joins TRBV19 to TRBJ1-5; no definite D call. This CDR3 comprises 14 residues. Germline V lookup: CDR1 LNHDA, CDR2 SQIVND (reference sequence). The CDR3 DNA follows: TGTCCCAGCCGGGTGGCGCCTAGCAATCAGCCCCAGCATTTT. It specifies CPSRVAPSNQPQHF.

The rearrangement links TRBV7-2 to TRBJ2-3; TRBD2 matches 12 bases. Looked up from germline, CDR1 is SGHTA and CDR2 is FQGNSA. The junction had 9 bases not matched to a gene; V was cut back by 5 bases and J by 0 bases. The CDR3 consists of 18 residues. The CDR3 reads CASSRGLAGPTSTDTQYF. CDR3 DNA sequence: TGTGCCAGCAGCCGAGGACTAGCGGGGCCGACTAGCACAGATACGCAGTATTTT. Complete variable domain (other parts from reference TRBV7-2 and TRBJ2-3): GAGVSQSPSNKVTEKGKDVELRCDPISGHTALYWYRQSLGQGLEFLIYFQGNSAPDKSGLPSDRFSAERTGGSVSTLTIQRTQQEDSAVYLCASSRGLAGPTSTDTQYFGPGTRLTVL.

This clonotype has ten or more counts. The V and J genes are TRBV20-1 and TRBJ1-6, with D unclear. This CDR3 has 15 amino acids. The V gene's germline CDR1 is DFQATT and CDR2 SNEGSKA (reference sequence). Between the trimmed V and J ends, which lost 4 bases and 0 bases, there was a span of 10 bases. As DNA, the CDR3 is TGCAGTGCTACCAGGTCCCACTCCTATAATTCACCCCTCCACTTT. It is translated as CSATRSHSYNSPLHF.